Given below is one T cell receptor (beta chain) in context. This sample stems from a study of OX40 agonist ivuxolimab in advanced cancers. Clones were read by immunoSEQ multiplex PCR, and TCRdb kept only the in-frame ones, dropping some. The sample contains 20,000 to 25,000 clones, over 80% of which appear only once. J gave up 10 bases and V 4 bases, and 8 bases lay outside the gene matches. The CDR3 runs 15 residues. Germline CDR1 reads SGHDN; CDR2 reads FVKESK. The sequence came from an adult with an advanced solid tumor such as melanoma, head and neck, liver or kidney cancer. This sequence joins TRBV14 and TRBJ2-1; 12 nucleotides agree with TRBD2. The sample was CD4+ or CD8+ T cells sorted from blood, taken in a trial of the OX40 agonist ivuxolimab. This chain's CDR3 is CASSLTSGRSWEQFF. CDR3 nucleotide sequence: TGTGCCAGCAGCCTAACTAGCGGGAGGTCTTGGGAGCAGTTCTTC.